The TCR beta chain described here comes from a study of cytomegalovirus exposure and HLA in healthy donors. General observations from the study: High sensitivity and specificity were reportedly achieved when the classifier diagnosed cytomegalovirus status. Evidence from a later analysis indicated that most CMV-associated TCR beta chains looked HLA-restricted. The presence/absence work took it that sequencing depth was about the same across donors.

Germline assignment: CDR1 SQVTM and CDR2 ANQGSEA. With 2 bases clipped from V and 2 bases from J, the junction kept 7 bases outside the gene matches. The CDR3 contains 15 residues. Concerning this clone itself: The target antigen is unknown.

The PCR contained 60 Vbeta and 13 Jbeta primers. TCRdb's table, derived via immunoSEQ multiplex PCR, lists solely in-frame clones and lacks some. The sample holds approximately 150,000 clones, around 78% seen once. The TCR comes from a woman aged 40 to 49 in good health and CMV-seropositive. The V and J genes are TRBV29-1 and TRBJ2-5, with 8 bases identical to TRBD1. The specimen was PBMCs. DNA for the CDR3: TGCAGCGTTGAACTTCTCCAGGGGGCTCAAGAGACCCAGTACTTC. It encodes CSVELLQGAQETQYF.